This T cell receptor beta chain was identified during a study of blood T cell repertoires in COVID-19. About the study: The origin of the acute and convalescent COVID-19 samples was the United States, Italy and Spain.

The protocol was immunoSEQ multiplex PCR, while the TCRdb copy is restricted to in-frame clones and leaves out a portion. Of about 100,000 clones in the sample, about 87% were seen once. V gave up 6 bases and J gave up 2 bases; unmatched junction bases: 4. The CDR3 runs 15 residues. The V gene's germline CDR1 is MNHEY and CDR2 SVGAGI. This TCR was recovered from a woman aged 30 to 39 with acute or convalescent COVID-19. Sample: peripheral blood. This sequence joins TRBV6-5 and TRBJ2-2; 9 nucleotides line up with TRBD2. CDR3 nucleotide sequence: TGTGCCAGCAGGATTAGCGGGGGCAACACCGGGGAGCTGTTTTTT. It specifies CASRISGGNTGELFF.